This TCR beta chain derives from a study of cytomegalovirus exposure and HLA in healthy donors. The CDR3 covers 18 residues. The ends were cut back, 0 bases at V and 5 bases at J, with 22 bases in the middle. The V gene's germline CDR1 is LGHNA and CDR2 YSLEER. PCR involved 60 Vbeta and 13 Jbeta primers. Assay used: immunoSEQ multiplex PCR; TCRdb lists only in-frame clones, some missing. The table lists roughly 150,000 clones, around 80% of them singletons. The clonotype comes from a male donor in good health and CMV-seropositive. The sample comprised PBMCs. The V gene is TRBV4-3, the J gene TRBJ1-2; perhaps TRBD1 as D (5 bases). The CDR3 DNA sequence: TGCGCCAGCAGCCAAGAAAAGTGGTGGGGGGACGACATGTATGGCTACACCTTC. As protein: CASSQEKWWGDDMYGYTF.